This is a list of T cell receptor beta chains from one sample in a study of cytomegalovirus exposure and HLA in healthy donors. Profiled with immunoSEQ multiplex PCR; TCRdb holds only in-frame clones, not every one. The sample has more than 60,000 clones; 80% to 90% are singletons. Sequenced sample: PBMCs. The receptors shown here come from a man aged 65 to 85 in good health and CMV-seropositive. The CDR3 runs from the conserved cysteine through the conserved F or W. The D gene is left open where the match is weak. Size is omitted from some rows. Given values are once, few, many or a class for expanded clones.

cdr3_nt: TGCAGCGTGGGACAGGGTAATGAAAAACTGTTTTTT
cdr3_aa: CSVGQGNEKLFF
v_call: TRBV29-1
clone_size: -
j_call: TRBJ1-4
d_call: TRBD1

cdr3_nt: TGTGCCAGCAACGGACTAGCGAGCACAGATACGCAGTATTTT
cdr3_aa: CASNGLASTDTQYF
v_call: TRBV2
clone_size: few
j_call: TRBJ2-3
d_call: TRBD2

cdr3_nt: TGCGCCAGCAGTGAGTGGACAGTTGGTGAGCAGTTCTTC
cdr3_aa: CASSEWTVGEQFF
v_call: TRBV10-2
clone_size: few
j_call: TRBJ2-1
d_call: -

cdr3_nt: TGTGCCAGCAGAGCAACTGGCACCGGGGAGCTGTTTTTT
cdr3_aa: CASRATGTGELFF
v_call: TRBV2
clone_size: -
j_call: TRBJ2-2
d_call: -

cdr3_nt: TGTGCCAGCAGCTTCACAGGGCCGGATACGCAGTATTTT
cdr3_aa: CASSFTGPDTQYF
v_call: TRBV7-2
clone_size: -
j_call: TRBJ2-3
d_call: -

cdr3_nt: TGCGCCAGCAGCTTGGGGCAGGTTATCACCGGGGAGCTGTTTTTT
cdr3_aa: CASSLGQVITGELFF
v_call: TRBV5-1
clone_size: once
j_call: TRBJ2-2
d_call: -

cdr3_nt: TGCAGTGCTAGTCGAGGGGGTAAAGCTTTCTTT
cdr3_aa: CSASRGGKAFF
v_call: TRBV20-1
clone_size: few
j_call: TRBJ1-1
d_call: -

cdr3_nt: TGTGCCAGCAGTGCAGGGGATCAGCCCCAGCATTTT
cdr3_aa: CASSAGDQPQHF
v_call: TRBV2
clone_size: -
j_call: TRBJ1-5
d_call: -

cdr3_nt: TGTGCCAGCATGGCTAGCGGGAGGGACTACGAGCAGTACTTC
cdr3_aa: CASMASGRDYEQYF
v_call: TRBV28
clone_size: -
j_call: TRBJ2-7
d_call: TRBD2

cdr3_nt: TGCGCCAGCAGCTCAGGGGGAGGCACAGATACGCAGTATTTT
cdr3_aa: CASSSGGGTDTQYF
v_call: TRBV5-1
clone_size: -
j_call: TRBJ2-3
d_call: TRBD1

cdr3_nt: TGTGCCATCAGTGAGGACAGCATCGTCTCCTACGAGCAGTACTTC
cdr3_aa: CAISEDSIVSYEQYF
v_call: TRBV10-3
clone_size: -
j_call: TRBJ2-7
d_call: -

cdr3_nt: TGCGCCAGCAGCCAAGATAACGGGGGGATTGAAAAACTGTTTTTT
cdr3_aa: CASSQDNGGIEKLFF
v_call: TRBV4-3
clone_size: -
j_call: TRBJ1-4
d_call: -

cdr3_nt: TGTGCCAGCAGCCAACAGGGTATGAACACTGAAGCTTTCTTT
cdr3_aa: CASSQQGMNTEAFF
v_call: TRBV7-9
clone_size: few
j_call: TRBJ1-1
d_call: -

cdr3_nt: TGTGCCAGCTCAGAACAGGGGACCGGGGAGCTGTTTTTT
cdr3_aa: CASSEQGTGELFF
v_call: TRBV18
clone_size: few
j_call: TRBJ2-2
d_call: TRBD1

cdr3_nt: TGTGCCAGCAGCTTAGGCTACCACCCCGCAGATACGCAGTATTTT
cdr3_aa: CASSLGYHPADTQYF
v_call: TRBV11-2
clone_size: -
j_call: TRBJ2-3
d_call: -

cdr3_nt: TGTGCCAGCAGTTATGGGGAGTACACTGAAGCTTTCTTT
cdr3_aa: CASSYGEYTEAFF
v_call: TRBV6-5
clone_size: -
j_call: TRBJ1-1
d_call: -

cdr3_nt: TGTGCCAGCAGCTATCCCCCCGGAAGACTTGGCTACACCTTC
cdr3_aa: CASSYPPGRLGYTF
v_call: TRBV28
clone_size: once
j_call: TRBJ1-2
d_call: -

cdr3_nt: TGCGCCAGCAGTCAATCGGGGGACAAGAACAGGGGATGGAAGCGGGGGCGAACTTACGAGCAGTACTTC
cdr3_aa: CASSQSGDKNRGWKRGRTYEQYF
v_call: TRBV23-1
clone_size: -
j_call: TRBJ2-7
d_call: -

cdr3_nt: TGTGCCAGCGCCTACAGGGACGGCAATCAGCCCCAGCATTTT
cdr3_aa: CASAYRDGNQPQHF
v_call: TRBV27
clone_size: -
j_call: TRBJ1-5
d_call: -

cdr3_nt: TGTGCCAGCAGCGTGACTAGCGGGGGGGACTACGAGCAGTACTTC
cdr3_aa: CASSVTSGGDYEQYF
v_call: TRBV11-2
clone_size: -
j_call: TRBJ2-7
d_call: TRBD2

cdr3_nt: TGTGCCAGCAGTGAAGCGCTGGCAGGGGGCCGGGAGACCCAGTACTTC
cdr3_aa: CASSEALAGGRETQYF
v_call: TRBV6-1
clone_size: -
j_call: TRBJ2-5
d_call: TRBD1

cdr3_nt: TGTGCCAGCAGCCACCCGGGACAGAGGGCCGGGGAGCTGTTTTTT
cdr3_aa: CASSHPGQRAGELFF
v_call: TRBV11-2
clone_size: -
j_call: TRBJ2-2
d_call: TRBD1

cdr3_nt: TGTGCCAGCGGATTACAGGCTGCGAACACTGAAGCTTTCTTT
cdr3_aa: CASGLQAANTEAFF
v_call: TRBV6-5
clone_size: -
j_call: TRBJ1-1
d_call: -